The clone carrying this T cell receptor (beta chain) was observed a single time. Its antigen remains unidentified. This sample is drawn from a study of T cell responses to AZD1222 COVID-19 vaccine. The study, taken as a whole, reports: CD4 TCRs associated with vaccination spanned spike, dominating at 160-218 and 743-854.

Assay used: immunoSEQ multiplex PCR; TCRdb lists only in-frame clones, some missing. The table shows about 100,000 clones, with roughly 92% occurring only once. Germline loops: CDR1 SGHDN, CDR2 FVKESK. V was clipped by 4 bases and J by 6 bases, with 7 bases between them. The CDR3 length is 11 residues. Combined were second doses at about 4 or about 12 weeks. Sequenced here: peripheral blood, sampled 28 days after the second AZD1222 dose. This receptor was identified in an adult who received the AZD1222 COVID-19 vaccine. This rearrangement joins TRBV14 to TRBJ2-7; D is unresolved. The CDR3 spells CASSRSREQYF. The CDR3 DNA follows: TGTGCCAGCAGCCGGAGCCGCGAGCAGTACTTC. Supplemented by reference TRBV14 and TRBJ2-7, the full variable domain reads EAGVTQFPSHSVIEKGQTVTLRCDPISGHDNLYWYRRVMGKEIKFLLHFVKESKQDESGMPNNRFLAERTGGTYSTLKVQPAELEDSGVYFCASSRSREQYFGPGTRLTVT.